The following is a TCR beta chain sequence with its context. Which antigen it targets is not known. Qualities for individual bases were not recorded, and no much larger clone is one base off. This specimen belongs to a study of blood T cell repertoires in COVID-19 (dated by TCRdb to between 2020 and 2021). With respect to the entire study: The collaborator samples originated in the United States, Italy and Spain and spanned the acute and convalescent phases of COVID-19. The prospective study material was composed of cDNA or gDNA derived from T cells, B-cell-depleted T cells, or PBMCs. Deeply sampled blood TCRbeta repertoires from subjects exposed to, actively infected with, or recovered from COVID-19 were included in the dataset. The repertoires were released in a freely available public database intended as a resource for research on the immune response to SARS-CoV-2. The samples were drawn from the first 160 participants of the ongoing ImmuneRACE study and from over 950 subjects provided by 6 global collaborators. Sample metadata almost always included a de-identified subject ID, COVID-19 status, age in years and sex. Where available, HLA class I and class II types were obtained from metadata supplied by the sample provider rather than from assay-based typing. Points the paper makes about the study in general: Clinical and demographic metadata were provided uncurated, with the amount varying by source and participant.

TCRbeta CDR3 regions were amplified from genomic DNA using the immunoSEQ Assay, a bias-controlled multiplex PCR. In the paper's pipeline: Within the assay, amplification of reference gene primers was used to estimate how many nucleated cells each sample contained. To quantify the absolute abundance of each unique TCRbeta CDR3 rearrangement, sequence reads were collapsed and filtered. For each sample, productive Simpson clonality was calculated by taking the square root of Simpson's diversity index across productive rearrangements. TCRdb provides this immuneACCESS table in a form limited to in-frame rearrangements. Some clones are lacking; in checked studies, under half of them reflect an unresolved V gene, and why the rest are absent is not known. V and J calls and clone size are given by that table; D and trimming were obtained from the DNA. The sample contains more than 120,000 clones, around nine tenths of them found a single time. Of the sample, roughly 8% falls within the top ten clones.

Whole blood was collected in K2EDTA tubes by collaborating institutions according to the institutions' own protocols. For TCRbeta analysis, collaborators shipped samples in one of three forms: frozen whole blood, isolated PBMCs, or DNA extracted from either of those sample types. The receptor was derived from a woman aged 50 to 60 with active or convalescent COVID-19. The specimen was peripheral blood.

The bases are TGTGCCAGCAGCTTGTCCCGAGCCAAAAACATTCAGTACTTC. Its protein reads: CASSLSRAKNIQYF. The chain couples TRBV7-3 to TRBJ2-4; the D gene remains uncertain. Including cysteine and phenylalanine, the CDR3 has 14 amino acids. The entry retains the CDR3 DNA only, 42 bases that are in frame from base 1. CDR1 SGHTA and CDR2 FQGTGA are derived from the germline V gene. V is cut by 3 bases and J by 0 bases, and the space between the germline ends is 6 bases.